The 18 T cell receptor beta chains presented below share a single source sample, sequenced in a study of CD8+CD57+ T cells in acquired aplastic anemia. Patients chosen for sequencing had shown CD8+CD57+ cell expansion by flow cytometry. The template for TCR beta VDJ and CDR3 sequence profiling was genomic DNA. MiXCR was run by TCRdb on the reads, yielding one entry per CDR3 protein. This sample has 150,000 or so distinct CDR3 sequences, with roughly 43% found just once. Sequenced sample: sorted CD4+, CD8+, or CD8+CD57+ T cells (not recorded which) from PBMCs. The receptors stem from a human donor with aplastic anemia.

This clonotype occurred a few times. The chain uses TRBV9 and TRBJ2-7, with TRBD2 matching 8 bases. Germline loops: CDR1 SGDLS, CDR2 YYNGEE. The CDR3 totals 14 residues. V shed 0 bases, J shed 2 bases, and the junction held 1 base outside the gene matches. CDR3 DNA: TGTGCCAGCAGCGTAGGCGGGGGGCCCTACGAGCAGTACTTC. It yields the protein CASSVGGGPYEQYF.

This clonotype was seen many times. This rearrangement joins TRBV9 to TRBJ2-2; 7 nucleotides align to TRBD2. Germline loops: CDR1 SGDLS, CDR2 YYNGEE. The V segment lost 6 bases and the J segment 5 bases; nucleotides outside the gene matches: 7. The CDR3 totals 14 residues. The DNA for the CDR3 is TGTGCCAGCACCCGGTTGGGGGGGACCGGGGAGCTGTTTTTT. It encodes CASTRLGGTGELFF.

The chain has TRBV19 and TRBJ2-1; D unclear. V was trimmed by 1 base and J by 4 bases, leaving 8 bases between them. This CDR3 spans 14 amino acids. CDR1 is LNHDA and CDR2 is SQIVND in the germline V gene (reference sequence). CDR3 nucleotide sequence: TGTGCCAGTAGTATAGCCAGTTTGTACAATGAGCAGTTCTTC. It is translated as CASSIASLYNEQFF.

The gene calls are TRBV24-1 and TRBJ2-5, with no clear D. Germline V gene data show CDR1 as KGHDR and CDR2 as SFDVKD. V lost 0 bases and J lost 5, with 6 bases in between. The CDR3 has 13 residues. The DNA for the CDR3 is TGTGCCACCAGTGATTTGCAGTCGGAGACCCAGTACTTC. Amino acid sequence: CATSDLQSETQYF.

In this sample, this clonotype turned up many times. The CDR3 nucleotides are TGTGCCACCAGCAGAGGCGGGACCAACTACAATGAGCAGTTCTTC. Its protein is CATSRGGTNYNEQFF. The chain uses TRBV15 and TRBJ2-1, with D possibly matching TRBD2 (6 bases). Germline V gene sequence: CDR1 LNHNV, CDR2 YYDKDF (reference sequence). CDR3 length: 15 amino acids. Trimming removed 1 base at V and 3 bases at J, with 10 bases between. Filled out from reference TRBV15 and TRBJ2-1, the complete variable domain reads DAMVIQNPRYQVTQFGKPVTLSCSQTLNHNVMYWYQQKSSQAPKLLFHYYDKDFNNEADTPDNFQSRRPNTSFCFLDIRSPGLGDTAMYLCATSRGGTNYNEQFFGPGTRLTVL.

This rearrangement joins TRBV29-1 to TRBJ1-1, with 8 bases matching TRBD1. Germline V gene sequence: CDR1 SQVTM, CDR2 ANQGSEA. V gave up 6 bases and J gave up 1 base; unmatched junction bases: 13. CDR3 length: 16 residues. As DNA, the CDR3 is TGCAGCGTCTACCCGGGGGCAGGGGGCCAGAACACTGAAGCTTTCTTT. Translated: CSVYPGAGGQNTEAFF.

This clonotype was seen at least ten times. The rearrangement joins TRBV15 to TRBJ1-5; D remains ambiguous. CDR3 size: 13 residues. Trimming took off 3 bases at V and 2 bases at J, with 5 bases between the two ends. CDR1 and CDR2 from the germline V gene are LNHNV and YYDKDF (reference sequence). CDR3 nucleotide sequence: TGTGCCACCAGCAGTATGGGCAATCAGCCCCAGCATTTT. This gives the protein CATSSMGNQPQHF.

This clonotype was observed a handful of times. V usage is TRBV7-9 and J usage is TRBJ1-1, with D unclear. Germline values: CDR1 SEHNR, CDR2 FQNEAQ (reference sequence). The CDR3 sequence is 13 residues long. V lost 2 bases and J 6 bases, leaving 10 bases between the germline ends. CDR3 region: CASSLLGRSEAFF. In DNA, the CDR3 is TGTGCCAGCAGCTTACTAGGACGGTCTGAAGCTTTCTTT.

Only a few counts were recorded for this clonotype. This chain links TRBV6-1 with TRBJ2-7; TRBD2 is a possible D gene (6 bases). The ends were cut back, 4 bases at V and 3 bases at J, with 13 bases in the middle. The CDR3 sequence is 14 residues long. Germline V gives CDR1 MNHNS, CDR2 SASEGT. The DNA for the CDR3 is TGTGCCAGCAGTGGGCTTGGGGGGAGCTACGAGCAGTACTTC. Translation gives CASSGLGGSYEQYF.

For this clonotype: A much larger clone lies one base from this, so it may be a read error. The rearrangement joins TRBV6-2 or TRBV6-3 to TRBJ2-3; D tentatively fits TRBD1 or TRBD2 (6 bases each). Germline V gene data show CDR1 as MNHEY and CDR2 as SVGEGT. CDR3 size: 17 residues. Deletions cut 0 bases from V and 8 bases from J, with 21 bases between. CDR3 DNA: TGTGCCAGCAGTTACTCGGGGGCGGGACATGTTCAGGGTACGCAGTATTTT. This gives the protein CASSYSGAGHVQGTQYF.

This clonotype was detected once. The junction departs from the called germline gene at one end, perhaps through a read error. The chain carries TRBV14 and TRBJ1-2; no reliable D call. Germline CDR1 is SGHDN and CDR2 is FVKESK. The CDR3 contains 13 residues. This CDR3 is CASSPDTDYSYTF. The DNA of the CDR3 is TGTGCCAGCAGCCCTGACACGGACTATAGCTACACCTTC.

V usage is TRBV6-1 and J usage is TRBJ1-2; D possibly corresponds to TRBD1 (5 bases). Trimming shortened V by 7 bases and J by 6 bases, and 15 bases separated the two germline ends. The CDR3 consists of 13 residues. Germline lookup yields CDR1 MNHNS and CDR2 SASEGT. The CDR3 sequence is CASTPSGRDGYTF. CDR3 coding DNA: TGTGCCAGCACTCCCTCAGGGAGGGATGGCTACACCTTC.

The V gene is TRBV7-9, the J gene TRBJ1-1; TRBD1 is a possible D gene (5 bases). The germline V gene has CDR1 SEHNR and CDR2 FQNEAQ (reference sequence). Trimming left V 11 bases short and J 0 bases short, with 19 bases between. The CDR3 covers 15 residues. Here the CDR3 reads CAGRDGTSMNTEAFF. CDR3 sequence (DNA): TGTGCCGGCCGGGACGGAACATCCATGAACACTGAAGCTTTCTTT.

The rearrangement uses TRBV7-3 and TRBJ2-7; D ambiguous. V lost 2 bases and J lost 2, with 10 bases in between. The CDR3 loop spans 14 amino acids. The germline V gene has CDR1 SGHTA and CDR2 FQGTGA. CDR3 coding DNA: TGTGCCAGCAGCTTATTCCTAGTCCCCTACGAGCAGTACTTC. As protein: CASSLFLVPYEQYF.

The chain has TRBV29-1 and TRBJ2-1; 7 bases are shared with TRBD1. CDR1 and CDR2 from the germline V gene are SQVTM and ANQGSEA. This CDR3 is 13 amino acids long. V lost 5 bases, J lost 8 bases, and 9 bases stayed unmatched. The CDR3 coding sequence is TGCAGCGTTAGGGGGCGTATGATCTATGAGCAGTTCTTC. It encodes CSVRGRMIYEQFF.

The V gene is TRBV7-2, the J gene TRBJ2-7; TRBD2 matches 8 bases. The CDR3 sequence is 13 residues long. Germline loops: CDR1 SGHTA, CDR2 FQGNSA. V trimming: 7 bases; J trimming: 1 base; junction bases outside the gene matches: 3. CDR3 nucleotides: TGTGCCAGCAACGTAGCGGGATCCTACGAGCAGTACTTC. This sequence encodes CASNVAGSYEQYF.

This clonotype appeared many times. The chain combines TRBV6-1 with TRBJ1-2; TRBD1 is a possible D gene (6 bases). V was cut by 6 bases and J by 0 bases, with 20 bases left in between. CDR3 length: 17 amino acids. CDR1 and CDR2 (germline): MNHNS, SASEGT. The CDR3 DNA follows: TGTGCCAGCAGCGAAAAATTCAACAGGGCTACTAACTATGGCTACACCTTC. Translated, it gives CASSEKFNRATNYGYTF.

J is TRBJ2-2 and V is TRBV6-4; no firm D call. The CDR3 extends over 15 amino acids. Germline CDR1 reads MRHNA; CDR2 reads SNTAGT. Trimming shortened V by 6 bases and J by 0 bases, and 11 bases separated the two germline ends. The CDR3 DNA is TGTGCCAGCAGCGAAGACCCGGCGAACACCGGGGAGCTGTTTTTT. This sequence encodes CASSEDPANTGELFF.